The sequence of this T cell receptor (beta chain) was determined in a study of control samples from healthy donors and cancer patients. Sequenced by immunoSEQ multiplex PCR; TCRdb stores in-frame clones only, minus some. The data contain some 140,000 clones, roughly 92% of them seen just once; the ten biggest clones take up approximately 10%. This receptor was obtained from a man aged 30 to 39 in good health. Specimen: blood.

CDR3 amino acids: CASSEETSYYEQYF. As DNA, the CDR3 is TGTGCCAGCAGTGAAGAAACGTCGTACTACGAGCAGTACTTC. The chain links TRBV2 to TRBJ2-7; D gene uncertain. Germline loops: CDR1 SNHLY, CDR2 FYNNEI. The CDR3 is 14 residues long. The V end lost 1 base, the J end lost 3 bases, and 10 bases lay between the germline ends. The full variable domain, rest sourced from reference TRBV2 and TRBJ2-7, is EPEVTQTPSHQVTQMGQEVILRCVPISNHLYFYWYRQILGQKVEFLVSFYNNEISEKSEIFDDQFSVERPDGSNFTLKIRSTKLEDSAMYFCASSEETSYYEQYFGPGTRLTVT.